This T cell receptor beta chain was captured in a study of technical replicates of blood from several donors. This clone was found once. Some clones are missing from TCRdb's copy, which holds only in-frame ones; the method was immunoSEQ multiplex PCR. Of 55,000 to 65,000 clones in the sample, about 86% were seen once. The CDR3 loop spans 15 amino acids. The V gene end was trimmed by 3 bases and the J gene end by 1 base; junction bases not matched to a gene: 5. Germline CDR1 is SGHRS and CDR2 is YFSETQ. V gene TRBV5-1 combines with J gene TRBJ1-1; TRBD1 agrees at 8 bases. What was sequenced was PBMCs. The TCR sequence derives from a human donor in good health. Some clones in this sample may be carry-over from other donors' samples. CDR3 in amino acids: CASSSGGGGNTEAFF. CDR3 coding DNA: TGCGCCAGCAGCTCAGGGGGCGGCGGGAACACTGAAGCTTTCTTT.